This paragraph reports one TCR beta chain. V lost 5 bases, J lost 9 bases, and 8 bases lay in between. Looked up from germline, CDR1 is MNHNS and CDR2 is SASEGT. The CDR3 covers 12 residues. As originally analysed: From reference gene primer amplification, estimates of nucleated cell counts were derived. Sequenced by immunoSEQ multiplex PCR; TCRdb stores in-frame clones only, minus some. V and J calls and clone size are as listed in that table; D and trimming were resolved from the DNA. The sample shows around 110,000 clones, approximately 82% of them seen only once. This sample stems from a study of blood T cell repertoires in COVID-19. Looking at the study overall: COVID-19 samples from acute and convalescent phases originated in the United States, Italy and Spain. The analysed material was cDNA or gDNA that came from T cells, B-cell-depleted T cells, or PBMCs.

The TCR originated in a man younger than 40 with acute or convalescent COVID-19. The rearrangement links TRBV6-1 to TRBJ1-6; the D is unclear. Input material: peripheral blood. CDR3 coding DNA: TGTGCCAGCAGTCAGAGCGGTTCACCCCTCCACTTT. This gives the protein CASSQSGSPLHF.